This is a list of T cell receptor beta chains from one sample in a study of control samples from healthy donors and cancer patients. Sequencing used immunoSEQ multiplex PCR; TCRdb keeps in-frame clones, though not all of them. The sample shows over 100,000 clones, approximately 90% of them seen only once. Sequencing was done on a sample of blood. These receptors were collected from a man aged 50 to 59 in good health. The CDR3 runs from the conserved cysteine through the conserved F or W. A D gene is named only where the DNA matches it firmly. Expanded clones are given a class, and other clones once, few, many or no size at all.

>TRBV18|TRBD1|TRBJ2-5|15|NA
TGTGCCAGCTCACCAACTGGGACAGATCAAGAGACCCAGTACTTC
CASSPTGTDQETQYF
>TRBV7-9|NA|TRBJ1-1|14|NA
TGTGCCAGCAGCTTAATAGGCAGAGACACTGAAGCTTTCTTT
CASSLIGRDTEAFF
>TRBV3-1/TRBV3-2|TRBD1|TRBJ2-7|14|NA
TGTGCCAGCAGCCAATCGGGACAGGGGTACGCGCAGTACTTC
CASSQSGQGYAQYF
>TRBV3-1/TRBV3-2|TRBD1|TRBJ1-2|15|NA
TGTGCCAGCAGCCAAGGCGGACAGGTGCACTATGGCTACACCTTC
CASSQGGQVHYGYTF
>TRBV19|NA|TRBJ1-1|15|NA
TGTGCCAGTAGTATAGATCCGGGCTTGAACACTGAAGCTTTCTTT
CASSIDPGLNTEAFF
>TRBV19|NA|TRBJ2-3|14|NA
TGTGCCAGTAGTATTGACGGGCTGTTGGATACGCAGTATTTT
CASSIDGLLDTQYF
>TRBV27|TRBD1|TRBJ1-2|14|NA
TGTGCCAGCAGGGTCTCGGGACAGGGCTATGGCTACACCTTC
CASRVSGQGYGYTF
>TRBV9|NA|TRBJ2-2|15|once
TGTGCCAGCAGCGTGGGGACGGTGAACACCGGGGAGCTGTTTTTT
CASSVGTVNTGELFF
>TRBV28|NA|TRBJ1-2|13|once
TGTGCCAGCAGGTCCGGCTGGGGGGGTGGCTACACCTTC
CASRSGWGGGYTF
>TRBV2|NA|TRBJ1-4|12|NA
TGTGCCAGCAGTGACAGGGAGGGGAAACTGTTTTTT
CASSDREGKLFF
>TRBV7-9|NA|TRBJ2-1|11|NA
TGTGCCAGCAGCTTCAGCTCCAACCGGTTCTTC
CASSFSSNRFF
>TRBV3-1/TRBV3-2|TRBD2|TRBJ2-2|17|NA
TGTGCCAGCAGCCACTTAGCGGGGGGGCCGAACACCGGGGAGCTGTTTTTT
CASSHLAGGPNTGELFF
>TRBV28|TRBD1|TRBJ1-1|13|NA
TGTGCCAGCATGAGGGGGCAGGACACTGAAGCTTTCTTT
CASMRGQDTEAFF
>TRBV6-5|NA|TRBJ1-1|15|NA
TGTGCCAGCTCCCAACGGGGGTCCCAGGGCACTGAAGCTTTCTTT
CASSQRGSQGTEAFF
>TRBV28|TRBD1|TRBJ1-1|16|NA
TGTGCCAGCGGTAAACGACAGGGGGAGGTAGGTGCTGAAGCTTTCTTT
CASGKRQGEVGAEAFF
>TRBV6-5|NA|TRBJ2-2|15|NA
TGTGCCAGTATTAAGGGGGGGGCTAACACCGGGGAGCTGTTTTTT
CASIKGGANTGELFF
>TRBV11-2|NA|TRBJ2-3|16|NA
TGTGCCAGCAGACCTTGGGCCCGGCGGTCGGCGGATACGCAGTATTTT
CASRPWARRSADTQYF
>TRBV10-2|TRBD2|TRBJ2-7|15|NA
TGCGCCAGCAGTGAGGAAGCTAGCGGGGCCTACGAGCAGTACTTC
CASSEEASGAYEQYF
>TRBV2|NA|TRBJ2-1|15|NA
TGTGCCAGCAATGAACACTACACGATCTACAATGAGCAGTTCTTC
CASNEHYTIYNEQFF
>TRBV5-1|NA|TRBJ1-2|17|NA
TGCGCCAGCAGCTCCTCCGACCAGGGGCCTCCACACGATGGCTACACCTTC
CASSSSDQGPPHDGYTF
>TRBV5-1|NA|TRBJ1-6|15|NA
TGCGCCAGCAGCGATACCGGGACACTCGATTCACCCCTCCACTTT
CASSDTGTLDSPLHF
>TRBV20-1|NA|TRBJ2-7|12|NA
TGCAGTGCTAGTGACGAGACCTACGAGCAGTACTTC
CSASDETYEQYF
>TRBV28|TRBD1|TRBJ2-7|19|once
TGTGCCAGCACCCCCAGGGGACAGGGGGACGTTTTTGCTTCCTACGAGCAGTACTTC
CASTPRGQGDVFASYEQYF